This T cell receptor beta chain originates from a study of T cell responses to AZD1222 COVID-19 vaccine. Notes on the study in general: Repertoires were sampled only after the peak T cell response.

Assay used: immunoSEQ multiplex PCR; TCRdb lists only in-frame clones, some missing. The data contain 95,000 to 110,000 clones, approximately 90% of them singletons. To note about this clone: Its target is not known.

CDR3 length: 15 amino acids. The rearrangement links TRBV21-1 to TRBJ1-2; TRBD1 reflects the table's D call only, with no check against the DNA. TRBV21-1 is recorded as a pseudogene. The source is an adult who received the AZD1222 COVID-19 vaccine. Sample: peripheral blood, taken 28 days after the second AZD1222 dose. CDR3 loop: CASSSTGGQNYGYTF. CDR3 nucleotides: TGTGCCAGCAGCTCCACAGGGGGGCAAAACTATGGCTACACCTTC.